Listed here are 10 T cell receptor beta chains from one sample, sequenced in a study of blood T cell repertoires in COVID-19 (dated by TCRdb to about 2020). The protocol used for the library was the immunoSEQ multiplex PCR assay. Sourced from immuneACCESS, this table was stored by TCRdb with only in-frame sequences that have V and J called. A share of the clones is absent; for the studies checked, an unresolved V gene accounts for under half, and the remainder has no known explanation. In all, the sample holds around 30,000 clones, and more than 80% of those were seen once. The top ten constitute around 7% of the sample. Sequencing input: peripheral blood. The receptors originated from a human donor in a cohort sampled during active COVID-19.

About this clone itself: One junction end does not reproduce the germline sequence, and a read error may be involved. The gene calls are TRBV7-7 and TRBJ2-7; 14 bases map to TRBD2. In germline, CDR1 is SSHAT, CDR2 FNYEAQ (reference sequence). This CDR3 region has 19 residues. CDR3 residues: CASSSSGTSGRGNSYEQYF. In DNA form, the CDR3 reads TGTGCTAGCAGCTCGTCCGGGACTAGCGGGAGAGGGAACTCCTACGAGCAGTACTTC.

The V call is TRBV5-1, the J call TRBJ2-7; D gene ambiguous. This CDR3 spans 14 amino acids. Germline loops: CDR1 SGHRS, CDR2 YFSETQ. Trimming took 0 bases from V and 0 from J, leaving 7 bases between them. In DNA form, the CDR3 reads TGCGCCAGCAGCTTGGACCCAGACTCCTACGAGCAGTACTTC. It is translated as CASSLDPDSYEQYF.

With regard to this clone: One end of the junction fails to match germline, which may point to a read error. The CDR3 protein is CASSDSGTGLESETFF. The CDR3 DNA sequence: TGTGCCAGCAGTGACTCGGGGACAGGGCTAGAGTCTGAAACTTTCTTT. This sequence joins TRBV6-4 and TRBJ1-1, with 9 bases aligning to TRBD1. The V gene's germline CDR1 is MRHNA and CDR2 SNTAGT. This CDR3 is built from 16 residues.

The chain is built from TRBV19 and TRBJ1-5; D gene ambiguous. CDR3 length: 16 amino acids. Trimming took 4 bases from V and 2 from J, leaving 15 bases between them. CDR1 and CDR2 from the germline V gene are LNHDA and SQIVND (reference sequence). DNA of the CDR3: TGTGCCAGTAGTACATCCGGGTTGGTGGGCAATCAGCCCCAGCATTTT. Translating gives CASSTSGLVGNQPQHF. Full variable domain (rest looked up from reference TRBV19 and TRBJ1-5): DGGITQSPKYLFRKEGQNVTLSCEQNLNHDAMYWYRQDPGQGLRLIYYSQIVNDFQKGDIAEGYSVSREKKESFPLTVTSAQKNPTAFYLCASSTSGLVGNQPQHFGDGTRLSIL.

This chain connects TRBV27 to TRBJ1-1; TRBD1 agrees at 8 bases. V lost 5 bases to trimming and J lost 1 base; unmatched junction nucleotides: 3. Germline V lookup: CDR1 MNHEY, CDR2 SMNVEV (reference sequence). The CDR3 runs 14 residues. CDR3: CASSVDRGNTEAFF. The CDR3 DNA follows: TGTGCCAGCAGTGTAGACAGGGGGAACACTGAAGCTTTCTTT.

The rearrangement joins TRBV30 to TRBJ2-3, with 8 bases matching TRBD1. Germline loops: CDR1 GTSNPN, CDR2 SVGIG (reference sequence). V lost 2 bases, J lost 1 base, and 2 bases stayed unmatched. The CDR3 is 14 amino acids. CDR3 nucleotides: TGTGCCTGGAGTCCGGGACAGGGCACAGATACGCAGTATTTT. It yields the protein CAWSPGQGTDTQYF.

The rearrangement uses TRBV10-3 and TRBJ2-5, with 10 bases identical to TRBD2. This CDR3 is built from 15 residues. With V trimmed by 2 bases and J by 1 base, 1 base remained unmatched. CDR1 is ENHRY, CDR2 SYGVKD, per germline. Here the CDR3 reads CAISEASGGQETQYF. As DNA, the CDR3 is TGTGCCATCAGTGAGGCTAGCGGGGGCCAAGAGACCCAGTACTTC.

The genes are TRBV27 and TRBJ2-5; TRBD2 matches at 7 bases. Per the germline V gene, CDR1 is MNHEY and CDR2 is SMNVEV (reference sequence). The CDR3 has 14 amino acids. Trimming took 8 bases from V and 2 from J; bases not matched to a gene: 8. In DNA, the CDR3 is TGTGCCAGCGGTGAGCGGGATTGGCAAGAGACCCAGTACTTC. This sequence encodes CASGERDWQETQYF.

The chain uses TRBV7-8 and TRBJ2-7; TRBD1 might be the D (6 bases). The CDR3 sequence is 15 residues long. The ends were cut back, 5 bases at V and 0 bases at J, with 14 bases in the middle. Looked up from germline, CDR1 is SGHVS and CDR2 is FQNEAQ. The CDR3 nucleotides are TGTGCCAGCAGCCCACAGGGTGTGGGCTCCTACGAGCAGTACTTC. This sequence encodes CASSPQGVGSYEQYF. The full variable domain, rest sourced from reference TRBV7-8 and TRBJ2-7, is GAGVSQSPRYKVAKRGQDVALRCDPISGHVSLFWYQQALGQGPEFLTYFQNEAQLDKSGLPSDRFFAERPEGSVSTLKIQRTQQEDSAVYLCASSPQGVGSYEQYFGPGTRLTVT.

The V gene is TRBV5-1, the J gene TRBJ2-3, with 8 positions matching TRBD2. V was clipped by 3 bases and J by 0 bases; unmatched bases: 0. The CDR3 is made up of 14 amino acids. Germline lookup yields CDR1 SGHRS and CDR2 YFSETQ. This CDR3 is CASSSSGSTDTQYF. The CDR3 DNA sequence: TGCGCCAGCAGCTCTAGCGGGAGCACAGATACGCAGTATTTT. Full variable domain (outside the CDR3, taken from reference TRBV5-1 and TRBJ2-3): KAGVTQTPRYLIKTRGQQVTLSCSPISGHRSVSWYQQTPGQGLQFLFEYFSETQRNKGNFPGRFSGRQFSNSRSEMNVSTLELGDSALYLCASSSSGSTDTQYFGPGTRLTVL.